This T cell receptor beta chain was sequenced in a study of cytomegalovirus exposure and HLA in healthy donors. The study, taken as a whole, reports: According to reports, the classifier identified cytomegalovirus status with high specificity and sensitivity. For most TCR sequences rarity was the rule, although some public TCRs occurred in many donors.

CDR1 LNHDA and CDR2 SQIVND come from the germline V gene (reference sequence). V dropped 5 bases and J dropped 1; count of bases not matched to a gene: 13. The CDR3 loop spans 17 amino acids. Profiling relied on immunoSEQ multiplex PCR, and the TCRdb table lists in-frame clones only, not all of them. The sample contains around 150,000 clones, around four fifths of which appear only once. About this clone: As yet, its antigen is unknown.

What was sequenced was PBMCs. The J gene is TRBJ2-7, the V gene TRBV19, with 8 bases identical to TRBD2. The receptor comes from a man aged 25 to 45 in good health and CMV-seropositive. The CDR3 loop is CASSAFPGTRGSYEQYF. The CDR3 DNA follows: TGTGCCAGTAGTGCCTTTCCCGGGACTAGAGGATCCTACGAGCAGTACTTC.